The sequence of this T cell receptor (beta chain) was determined in a study of CD8+ T cells in alopecia areata. Stated treatment: oral pan-JAK inhibitor, 5-10 mg twice daily. The germline CDR1 and CDR2 sequences are SGHRS and YFSETQ. This CDR3 region has 15 residues. Trimming stripped 5 bases from V and 1 base from J, with 13 bases between. Extracted from the samples, RNA was reverse transcribed into cDNA to serve as the sequencing template. This table comes from immunoSEQ multiplex PCR, and its TCRdb copy is limited to in-frame clones, with some not included. The sample lists 150,000 to 200,000 clones; roughly 63% were seen once. Whole-study findings and limits: Against the mouse data, patients shared TCRs less clearly, possibly for HLA reasons.

Turning to this clone: The antigen remains undetermined.

This specimen consisted of CD4+ T cells sorted from blood, obtained around week 55, from a patient treated with tofacitinib. This clonotype originated in a human donor with alopecia areata. The chain combines TRBV5-1 with TRBJ2-1; TRBD2 might be the D (7 bases). The CDR3 sequence: CASRGGAGSYNEQFF. In DNA form, the CDR3 reads TGCGCCAGCAGAGGGGGGGCCGGATCCTACAATGAGCAGTTCTTC.